This T cell receptor (beta chain) appears in the sequencing data of a study of spatial heterogeneity in lung cancer (dated by TCRdb to about 2019). Looking at the study overall: More beta-chain than alpha-chain transcripts were consistently detected, likely reflecting higher beta-chain transcript abundance. In the raw uncorrected reads, each unique combination of TCR and UMI appeared on average more than ten times. The study quantitatively compared TCR alpha and beta repertoires across multiple tumor regions, matched nontumor lung and blood in non-small cell lung cancer. Nonsynonymous mutation counts, determined by whole-exome sequencing of tumor tissue, were related to features of the TCR repertoire. Both alpha and beta chains were TCR-sequenced in fewer than 250 tumor regions, 64 matched nontumor lung samples and 45 to 60 PBMC samples obtained at surgery.

CDR1 and CDR2, per the germline V gene, are SNHLY and FYNNEI. The trim is 7 bases for V and 11 bases for J, with a gap of 19 bases between the germline ends. The CDR3 goes from the cysteine to the phenylalanine over 13 residues. CDR3 DNA only is kept here, 39 bases in frame from base 1. Receptor amplification or capture employed 5' RACE. The data were produced on a NextSeq 500. To allow correction of PCR and sequencing errors, the TCR library protocol tagged every TCR cDNA molecule with a unique molecular identifier. From the authors' description of their analysis: TCR identification, UMI-based error correction and CDR3 extraction were all carried out with Decombinator tools. TCRs above a frequency of 2 per 1,000, corresponding to the top 1% of the tumor frequency distribution, were defined as expanded. Rényi diversity was computed with the R vegan package after subsampling each repertoire 100 times to 5,000 TCRs. CDR3 similarity networks were constructed using string-kernel similarity of amino acid triplets, with links drawn between CDR3s whose pairwise similarity was above 0.82. The raw public reads went through TCRdb reprocessing: fastp at Q25, MiXCR clone calling, in-frame beta chains kept. Rows with a matching CDR3 protein are joined into one entry that keeps the most common DNA and genes. TCRdb's processing, not the authors' own work, is the source of the V and J calls. This sample lists some 47,000 distinct CDR3 sequences; over 5.5% were detected once. The top ten hold roughly 2.7% of the sample.

The research as a whole found: Ubiquitous expanded tumor TCRs were detected in blood more often at tumor resection than at routine follow-up. Additional single-cell paired TCR alpha and beta sequencing was considered necessary to confirm, at a functional level, the hypothesis that regional TCRs recognize regional mutations.

At least ten counts were recorded for this clonotype. Its binding antigen is unknown. Base qualities are not at hand, and no much larger clone is one base apart. The time point label, as the study defines it: sample taken at primary tumor resection. TCR sequencing used whole RNA extracted from tumor and nontumor lung tissue, or from cryopreserved PBMC samples, without cell sorting. The donors were about 71 patients from the lung TRACERx cohort who had early-stage, untreated non-small cell lung cancer. Only patients for whom sufficient RNA was available from at least two tumor regions were selected for TCR sequencing.

This receptor was taken from a female donor with early-stage non-small cell lung cancer. The chain joins TRBV2 to TRBJ2-3; the D gene is not confidently resolved. The sample here was PBMCs, taken at surgery. In nucleotides, the sequence is TGTGCCAGCAATCCTATGAGTACCTGGGGGCAGTATTTT. It translates to CASNPMSTWGQYF.